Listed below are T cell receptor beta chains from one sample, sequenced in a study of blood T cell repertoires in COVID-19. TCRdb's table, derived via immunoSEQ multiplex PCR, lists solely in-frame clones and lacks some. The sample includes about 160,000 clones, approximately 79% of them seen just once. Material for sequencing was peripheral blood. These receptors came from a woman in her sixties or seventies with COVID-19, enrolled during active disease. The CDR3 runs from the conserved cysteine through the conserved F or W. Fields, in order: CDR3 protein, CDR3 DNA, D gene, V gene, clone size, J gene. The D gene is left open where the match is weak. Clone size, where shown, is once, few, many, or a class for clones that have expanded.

cdr3_aa: CASSLEQGAPGELFF; cdr3_nt: TGTGCCAGCAGCTTAGAACAGGGGGCTCCCGGGGAGCTGTTTTTT; d_call: TRBD1; v_call: TRBV7-8; clone_size: once; j_call: TRBJ2-2
cdr3_aa: CASSLLAGGYEQFF; cdr3_nt: TGTGCCAGCAGTTTACTAGCGGGAGGCTATGAGCAGTTCTTC; d_call: TRBD2; v_call: TRBV27; clone_size: -; j_call: TRBJ2-1
cdr3_aa: CASSVSYQETQYF; cdr3_nt: TGTGCCAGCAGCGTATCTTACCAGGAGACCCAGTACTTC; d_call: -; v_call: TRBV9; clone_size: -; j_call: TRBJ2-5
cdr3_aa: CSASSYSNQPQHF; cdr3_nt: TGCAGTGCTAGTTCGTATAGCAATCAGCCCCAGCATTTT; d_call: -; v_call: TRBV20-1; clone_size: once; j_call: TRBJ1-5
cdr3_aa: CASSYSGAGGTDTQYF; cdr3_nt: TGTGCCAGCAGTTACTCCGGGGCGGGGGGCACAGATACGCAGTATTTT; d_call: TRBD2; v_call: TRBV6-2/TRBV6-3; clone_size: few; j_call: TRBJ2-3
cdr3_aa: CASSDEGSDRADTQYF; cdr3_nt: TGTGCCAGCAGCGATGAGGGTAGCGATCGCGCAGATACGCAGTATTTT; d_call: -; v_call: TRBV9; clone_size: -; j_call: TRBJ2-3
cdr3_aa: CAISFNQGDTQYF; cdr3_nt: TGTGCCATCAGCTTTAACCAGGGGGATACGCAGTATTTT; d_call: -; v_call: TRBV10-3; clone_size: -; j_call: TRBJ2-3
cdr3_aa: CASSLGGSPDNYGYTF; cdr3_nt: TGTGCCAGCAGCTTGGGAGGGAGCCCGGATAACTATGGCTACACCTTC; d_call: -; v_call: TRBV5-4; clone_size: once; j_call: TRBJ1-2
cdr3_aa: CASSQGRGLGQPQHF; cdr3_nt: TGTGCCAGCAGCCAAGGCAGGGGGCTTGGACAGCCCCAGCATTTT; d_call: TRBD1; v_call: TRBV3-1/TRBV3-2; clone_size: -; j_call: TRBJ1-5
cdr3_aa: CASSVSAGANTGELFF; cdr3_nt: TGTGCCAGCAGCGTCTCGGCGGGAGCGAACACCGGGGAGCTGTTTTTT; d_call: TRBD2; v_call: TRBV9; clone_size: -; j_call: TRBJ2-2
cdr3_aa: CASAGVGGRALEQYF; cdr3_nt: TGTGCCAGCGCGGGAGTCGGCGGGAGGGCTTTAGAGCAGTACTTC; d_call: TRBD2; v_call: TRBV6-5; clone_size: -; j_call: TRBJ2-7
cdr3_aa: CAWSDRCPSGANVLTF; cdr3_nt: TGTGCCTGGAGTGACAGGTGCCCATCTGGGGCCAACGTCCTGACTTTC; d_call: -; v_call: TRBV30; clone_size: -; j_call: TRBJ2-6
cdr3_aa: CASQPTRVPYADGYTF; cdr3_nt: TGTGCCAGCCAACCGACACGTGTACCTTATGCTGATGGCTACACCTTC; d_call: -; v_call: TRBV2; clone_size: -; j_call: TRBJ1-2
cdr3_aa: CASSGQNMNTEAFF; cdr3_nt: TGTGCCAGCAGCGGACAGAACATGAACACTGAAGCTTTCTTT; d_call: -; v_call: TRBV2; clone_size: -; j_call: TRBJ1-1
cdr3_aa: CSVTGGSDGYTF; cdr3_nt: TGCAGCGTGACAGGGGGAAGCGATGGCTACACCTTC; d_call: TRBD1; v_call: TRBV29-1; clone_size: -; j_call: TRBJ1-2
cdr3_aa: CASSPRLPAGLIFETQYF; cdr3_nt: TGTGCCAGCAGCCCACGACTCCCCGCGGGGCTCATTTTCGAGACCCAGTACTTC; d_call: -; v_call: TRBV14; clone_size: -; j_call: TRBJ2-5
cdr3_aa: CASSLQGQLSGANVLTF; cdr3_nt: TGTGCCAGCAGCTTGCAGGGACAACTCTCTGGGGCCAACGTCCTGACTTTC; d_call: -; v_call: TRBV7-3; clone_size: -; j_call: TRBJ2-6
cdr3_aa: CASSLLGMTSTDTQYF; cdr3_nt: TGTGCCAGCAGCTTACTCGGTATGACTAGCACAGATACGCAGTATTTT; d_call: -; v_call: TRBV7-3; clone_size: once; j_call: TRBJ2-3